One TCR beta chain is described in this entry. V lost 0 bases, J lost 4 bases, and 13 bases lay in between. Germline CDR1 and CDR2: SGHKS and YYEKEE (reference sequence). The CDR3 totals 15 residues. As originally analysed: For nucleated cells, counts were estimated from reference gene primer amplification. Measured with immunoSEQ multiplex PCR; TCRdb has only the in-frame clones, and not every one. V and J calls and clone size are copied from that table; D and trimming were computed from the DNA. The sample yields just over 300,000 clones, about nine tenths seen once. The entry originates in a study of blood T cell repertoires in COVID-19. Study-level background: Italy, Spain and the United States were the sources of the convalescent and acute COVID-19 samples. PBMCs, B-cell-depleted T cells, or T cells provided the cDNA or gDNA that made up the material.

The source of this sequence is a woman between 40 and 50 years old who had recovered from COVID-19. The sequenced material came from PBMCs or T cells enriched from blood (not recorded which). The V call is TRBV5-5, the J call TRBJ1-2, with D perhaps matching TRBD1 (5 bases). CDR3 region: CASSLGQWGGYGYTF. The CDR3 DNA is TGTGCCAGCAGCTTGGGACAGTGGGGAGGCTATGGCTACACCTTC. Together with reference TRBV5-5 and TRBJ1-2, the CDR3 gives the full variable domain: DAGVTQSPTHLIKTRGQQVTLRCSPISGHKSVSWYQQVLGQGPQFIFQYYEKEERGRGNFPDRFSARQFPNYSSELNVNALLLGDSALYLCASSLGQWGGYGYTFGSGTRLTVV.